This T cell receptor beta chain originates from a study of synovial regulatory T cells in juvenile arthritis. Regarding the study as a whole: Largely private between patients, iaTreg TCR repertoires showed partial overlap with synovial Teff and blood CPL repertoires. Synovial Tregs shared more CDR3 sequences with iaTregs than other blood Tregs.

Eleven-patient cohort: some 11 active juvenile idiopathic arthritis patients, 3 polyarticular, 8 oligoarticular. Median age approximately 11 years (about 2.3-22.9); median disease duration about 7 years (0.2-19.1). A note on this clone: What it binds is not known.

Sequenced by immunoSEQ multiplex PCR; TCRdb stores in-frame clones only, minus some. The table for this sample gives 9,000 to 10,000 clones. The CDR3 contains 11 residues. No DNA has been recorded. CDR1 and CDR2 (germline): LNHDA, SQIVND (reference sequence). The sequence came from a donor aged 2-35 years with juvenile idiopathic arthritis. This chain links TRBV19 with TRBJ2-7. Source material: Treg cells from blood. Documented subset: remaining (HLA-DR-negative) circulating blood Treg cells. The CDR3: CASSGGYEQYF.